This entry is about one T cell receptor beta chain. V lost 4 bases and J lost 0; bases outside the gene matches: 10. CDR1 is SGDLS, CDR2 YYNGEE, per germline. This CDR3 is 17 amino acids long. TCRdb independently ran MiXCR on the RT-PCR reads; one entry per CDR3 protein. The sample has fewer than 800,000 distinct CDR3 sequences, 14% seen once. The receptor was isolated from a female donor in good health, serving as a healthy control. The chain uses TRBV9 and TRBJ2-3; 8 nucleotides match TRBD2. The source material was memory CD4+ T cells from blood. Here the CDR3 reads CASSSRLAWKSTDTQYF. The CDR3 DNA is TGTGCCAGCAGCAGCCGACTAGCGTGGAAAAGCACAGATACGCAGTATTTT.